The clone carrying this T cell receptor (beta chain) was seen many times. This CDR3 contains 16 residues. From germline, CDR1 is MNHNS and CDR2 SASEGT. The trim removed 3 bases at V and 6 bases at J, leaving 10 bases unmatched. For TCR beta, libraries came from iRepertoire HTBI primers and Arm-PCR of CDR3 regions. TCRdb reanalysed the multiplex PCR reads using MiXCR and keeps one entry per CDR3 protein. This table holds around 250,000 distinct CDR3 sequences, approximately 20% found once. This sample was included in a study of regulatory T cells in long-lasting Graves disease. The time point: newly diagnosed GD, antithyroid drugs for less than 3 months. Researchers made the TCR library from RNA that was extracted from PBMCs.

Sequencing used peripheral blood mononuclear cells (PBMCs), obtained at new diagnosis, from a patient treated with antithyroid drugs. J is TRBJ2-3 and V is TRBV6-1, with 9 bases aligning to TRBD2. The sequence was obtained from a female donor with Graves disease. The CDR3 is CASSEPLAGTPDTQYF. Written as DNA, the CDR3 is TGTGCCAGCAGTGAGCCTCTAGCGGGAACGCCGGATACGCAGTATTTT.